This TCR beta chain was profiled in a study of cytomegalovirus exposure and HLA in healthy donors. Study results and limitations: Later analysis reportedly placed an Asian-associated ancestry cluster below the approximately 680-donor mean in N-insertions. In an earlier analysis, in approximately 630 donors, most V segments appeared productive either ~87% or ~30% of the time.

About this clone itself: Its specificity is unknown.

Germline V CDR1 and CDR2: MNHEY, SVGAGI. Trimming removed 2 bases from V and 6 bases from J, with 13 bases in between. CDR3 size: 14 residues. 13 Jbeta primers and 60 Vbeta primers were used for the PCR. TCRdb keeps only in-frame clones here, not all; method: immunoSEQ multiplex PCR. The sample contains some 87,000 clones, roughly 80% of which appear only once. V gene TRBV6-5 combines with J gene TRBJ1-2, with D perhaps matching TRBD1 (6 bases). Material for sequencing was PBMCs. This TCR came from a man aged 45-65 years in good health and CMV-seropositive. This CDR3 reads CASSYLPDSHGYTF. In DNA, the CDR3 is TGTGCCAGCAGTTACCTCCCGGACAGCCATGGCTACACCTTC.